The 17 T cell receptor beta chains in this list originate from one sample, sequenced in a study of cytomegalovirus exposure and HLA in healthy donors. Method: immunoSEQ multiplex PCR; TCRdb's copy keeps in-frame clones and lacks some. The repertoire holds tens of thousands of clones, with around nine tenths as singletons. The material sequenced was PBMCs. The receptors originated from a man in his late teens or twenties in good health and CMV-seronegative.

CDR3 bases: TGCGCCAGCAGCCAAGTAAATGAGCAGTTCTTC. Protein: CASSQVNEQFF. The V call is TRBV4-1, the J call TRBJ2-1; D not certain. Germline CDR1 reads MGHRA; CDR2 reads YSYEKL. Trimming stripped 1 base from V and 7 bases from J, with 2 bases between. The CDR3 contains 11 residues.

The J gene is TRBJ2-7, the V gene TRBV7-2, with 10 bases matching TRBD2. The ends lost 1 base at V and 3 bases at J; junction bases unmatched: 3. The CDR3 is made up of 15 amino acids. Germline CDR1 is SGHTA and CDR2 is FQGNSA. CDR3 sequence: CASSLVASGSYEQYF. CDR3 nucleotide sequence: TGTGCCAGCAGCTTAGTCGCTAGCGGGAGCTACGAGCAGTACTTC.

The chain carries TRBV2 and TRBJ1-3; D possibly corresponds to TRBD1 (5 bases). The CDR3 sequence is 15 residues long. Germline loops: CDR1 SNHLY, CDR2 FYNNEI. V lost 3 bases to trimming and J lost 0 bases, with 9 bases between them. CDR3 protein: CASSEAGGSGNTIYF. In nucleotides, the CDR3 is TGTGCCAGCAGTGAGGCCGGGGGCTCTGGAAACACCATATATTTT.

The chain is built from TRBV19 and TRBJ1-1; tentative D call: TRBD1 (5 bases). Between the trimmed V and J ends, which lost 7 bases and 4 bases, there was a span of 13 bases. Germline assignment: CDR1 LNHDA and CDR2 SQIVND (reference sequence). The CDR3 consists of 13 residues. This CDR3 reads CASNAGMGTEAFF. Here the CDR3 DNA reads TGTGCCAGTAATGCAGGGATGGGCACTGAAGCTTTCTTT.

The chain links TRBV4-3 to TRBJ1-5, with 8 bases lining up with TRBD1. With V trimmed by 2 bases and J by 6 bases, 0 bases remained unmatched. CDR3 length: 13 residues. CDR1 and CDR2 (germline): LGHNA, YSLEER. CDR3 sequence: CASSQTGGQPQHF. The CDR3 nucleotides are TGCGCCAGCAGCCAAACAGGGGGTCAGCCCCAGCATTTT.

The CDR3 loop reads CASSRDSNSYEQYF. For the CDR3, the DNA is TGTGCCAGCAGTCGGGACAGCAACTCCTACGAGCAGTACTTC. The chain couples TRBV2 to TRBJ2-7; the match to TRBD1 covers 7 bases. V shed 5 bases and J 0 bases; nucleotides not matched to a gene: 4. The CDR3 totals 14 residues. The V gene's germline CDR1 is SNHLY and CDR2 FYNNEI.

This sequence joins TRBV28 and TRBJ1-2, with D uncertain. V was trimmed by 3 bases and J by 3 bases, leaving 14 bases between them. Germline lookup yields CDR1 MDHEN and CDR2 SYDVKM. There are 15 residues in the CDR3. The CDR3 reads CASSFPGRRDYGYTF. Here the CDR3 DNA reads TGTGCCAGCAGTTTTCCCGGGAGGCGGGACTATGGCTACACCTTC.

The chain has TRBV11-2 and TRBJ1-1, with TRBD1 matching 9 bases. This CDR3 is 16 amino acids long. The V gene's germline CDR1 is SGHAT and CDR2 FQNNGV. J lost 0 bases, V lost 5 bases, and 7 bases had no gene match. CDR3: CASSLNRGPLNTEAFF. The CDR3 nucleotides read TGTGCCAGCAGCCTTAACAGGGGGCCTTTGAACACTGAAGCTTTCTTT.

The chain recombines TRBV6-6 with TRBJ2-2; TRBD1 might be the D (6 bases). The germline CDR1 and CDR2 sequences are MNHNY and SVGAGI (reference sequence). The CDR3 length is 13 residues. V lost 6 bases and J lost 6, with 11 bases in between. The CDR3 sequence is CASRPRGPGELFF. DNA of the CDR3: TGTGCCAGCAGACCCAGGGGTCCCGGGGAGCTGTTTTTT.

The chain employs TRBV6-4 and TRBJ2-3; 7 bases are shared with TRBD1. CDR1 MRHNA and CDR2 SNTAGT come from the germline V gene. The CDR3 consists of 14 residues. V lost 7 bases, J lost 2 bases, and 6 bases stayed unmatched. CDR3 loop: CASNPGGSTDTQYF. CDR3 bases: TGTGCCAGCAACCCAGGGGGATCCACAGATACGCAGTATTTT.

This clone has only one observation. CDR3 bases: TGCGCCAGCAGCCAAGAACCCCCCAGGGGTGCTGAAGCTTTCTTT. Translated: CASSQEPPRGAEAFF. The rearrangement links TRBV4-1 to TRBJ1-1; a possible D gene is TRBD1 (6 bases). Germline values: CDR1 MGHRA, CDR2 YSYEKL. CDR3 length: 15 amino acids. Trimming removed 0 bases at V and 6 bases at J, with 14 bases between.

The chain couples TRBV11-2 to TRBJ2-5; no definite D call. V lost 0 bases, J lost 5 bases, and 10 bases lay in between. Germline assignment: CDR1 SGHAT and CDR2 FQNNGV. CDR3 length: 14 residues. In DNA, the CDR3 is TGTGCCAGCAGCTTAGAGGCTGGCCAGGAGACCCAGTACTTC. Translating gives CASSLEAGQETQYF.

This sequence joins TRBV28 and TRBJ2-1; maybe TRBD2 (6 bases). The CDR3 runs 23 residues. The V end lost 3 bases, the J end lost 0 bases, and 33 bases lay between the germline ends. Germline V lookup: CDR1 MDHEN, CDR2 SYDVKM. The CDR3 sequence: CASSFPLRVAPNYAGSSYNEQFF. As DNA, the CDR3 is TGTGCCAGCAGTTTCCCCCTCCGGGTGGCTCCTAACTACGCGGGGAGCTCCTACAATGAGCAGTTCTTC. The whole variable domain, remainder taken from reference TRBV28 and TRBJ2-1, is DVKVTQSSRYLVKRTGEKVFLECVQDMDHENMFWYRQDPGLGLRLIYFSYDVKMKEKGDIPEGYSVSREKKERFSLILESASTNQTSMYLCASSFPLRVAPNYAGSSYNEQFFGPGTRLTVL.

The chain is built from TRBV10-3 and TRBJ1-1; D ambiguous. CDR1 and CDR2 (germline): ENHRY, SYGVKD. V shed 0 bases and J shed 4 bases, with 12 bases lying between them. CDR3 length: 15 residues. The CDR3 here is CAISESEVLGTEAFF. In nucleotides, the CDR3 is TGTGCCATCAGTGAGTCGGAGGTACTGGGCACTGAAGCTTTCTTT.

V gene TRBV6-5 combines with J gene TRBJ2-7, with a weak D call TRBD1 (6 bases). Germline V gene data show CDR1 as MNHEY and CDR2 as SVGAGI. With 6 bases removed from V and 7 bases from J, the gap between germline ends came to 10 bases. The CDR3 has 11 residues. The CDR3 here is CASRGAWEQYF. The CDR3, as DNA: TGTGCCAGCAGGGGGGCCTGGGAGCAGTACTTC.

This rearrangement joins TRBV29-1 to TRBJ2-6; 10 bases line up with TRBD2. The CDR3 extends over 17 amino acids. With 4 bases clipped from V and 0 bases from J, the junction kept 6 bases outside the gene matches. Germline values: CDR1 SQVTM, CDR2 ANQGSEA. The CDR3 DNA sequence: TGCAGCGTTGTTGGGACTAGCGTCGCCTCTGGGGCCAACGTCCTGACTTTC. This encodes CSVVGTSVASGANVLTF.

V gene TRBV5-6 combines with J gene TRBJ1-5, with 8 bases matching TRBD1. The length of the CDR3 is 16 residues. V trimming: 5 bases; J trimming: 4 bases; junction bases outside the gene matches: 11. Germline CDR1 and CDR2: SGHDT and YYEEEE. The CDR3, as DNA: TGTGCCAGCAGTTCCGGGACAGGTCGGTCTAATCAGCCCCAGCATTTT. It translates to CASSSGTGRSNQPQHF.